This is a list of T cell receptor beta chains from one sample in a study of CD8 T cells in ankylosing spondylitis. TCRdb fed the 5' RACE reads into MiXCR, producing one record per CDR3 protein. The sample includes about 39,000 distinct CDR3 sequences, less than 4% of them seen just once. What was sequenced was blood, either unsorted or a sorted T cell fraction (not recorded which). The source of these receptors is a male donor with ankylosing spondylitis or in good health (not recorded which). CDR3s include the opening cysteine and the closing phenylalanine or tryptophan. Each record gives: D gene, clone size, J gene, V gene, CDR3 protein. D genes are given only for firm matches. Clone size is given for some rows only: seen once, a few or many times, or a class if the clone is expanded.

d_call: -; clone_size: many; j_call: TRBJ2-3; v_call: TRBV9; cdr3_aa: CASSVVNSASTDTQYF
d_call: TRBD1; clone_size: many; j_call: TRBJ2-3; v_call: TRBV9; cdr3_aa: CASSARTGYSDTQYF
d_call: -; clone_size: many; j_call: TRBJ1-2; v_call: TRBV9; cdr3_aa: CASSGDAGRRHPNYGYTF
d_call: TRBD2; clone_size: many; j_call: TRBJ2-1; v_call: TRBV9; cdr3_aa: CASSALGGSGDEQFF
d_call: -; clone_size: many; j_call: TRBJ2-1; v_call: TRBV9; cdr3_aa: CASSESSYNEQFF
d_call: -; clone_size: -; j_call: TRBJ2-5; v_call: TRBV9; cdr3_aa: CASSETTGDQETQYF
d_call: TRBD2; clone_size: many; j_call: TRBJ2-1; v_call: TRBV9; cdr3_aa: CASSTIAGASYNEQFF
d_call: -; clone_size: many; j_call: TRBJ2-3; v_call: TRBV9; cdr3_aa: CASSVGMGKDTQYF
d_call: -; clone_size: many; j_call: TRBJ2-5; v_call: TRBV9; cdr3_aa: CASSTMTGSQETQYF
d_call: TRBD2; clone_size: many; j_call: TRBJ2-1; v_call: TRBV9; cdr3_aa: CASSVGTSGYNEQFF
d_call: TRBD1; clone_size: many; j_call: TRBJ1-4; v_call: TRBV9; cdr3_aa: CASSITGGTLGDEKLFF
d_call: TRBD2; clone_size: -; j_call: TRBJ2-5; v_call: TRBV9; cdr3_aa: CASSVRSGGASETQYF
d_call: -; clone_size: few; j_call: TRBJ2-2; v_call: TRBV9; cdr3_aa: CASSRFSGDTGELFF
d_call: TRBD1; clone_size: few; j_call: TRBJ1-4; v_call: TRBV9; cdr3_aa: CASSVAGGTNEKLFF
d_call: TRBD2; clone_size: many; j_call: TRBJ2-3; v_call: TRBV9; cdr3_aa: CASSVGSRGGDTQYF
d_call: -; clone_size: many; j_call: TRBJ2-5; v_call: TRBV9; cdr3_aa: CASSVAAAQETQYF
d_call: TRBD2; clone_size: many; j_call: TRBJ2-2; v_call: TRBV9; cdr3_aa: CASSVSGGASGELFF
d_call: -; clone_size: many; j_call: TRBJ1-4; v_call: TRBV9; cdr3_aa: CASSGGSEKLFF
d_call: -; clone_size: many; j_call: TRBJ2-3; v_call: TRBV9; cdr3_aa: CASSSTPSGTDTQYF
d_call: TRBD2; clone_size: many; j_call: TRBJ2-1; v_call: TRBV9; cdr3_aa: CASSVASGAAGEQFF
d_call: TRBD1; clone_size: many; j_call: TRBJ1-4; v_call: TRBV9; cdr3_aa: CASSLVPTGGNEKLFF
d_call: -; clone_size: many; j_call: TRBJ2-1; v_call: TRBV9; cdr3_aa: CASSVDGVSYNEQFF
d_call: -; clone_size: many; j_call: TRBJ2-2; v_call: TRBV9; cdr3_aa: CASNRVTGELFF
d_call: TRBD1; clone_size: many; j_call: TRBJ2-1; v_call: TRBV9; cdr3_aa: CASSVVGGTGGGNEQFF
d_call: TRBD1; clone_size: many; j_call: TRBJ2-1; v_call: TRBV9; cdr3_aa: CASSGGQESSYNEQFF
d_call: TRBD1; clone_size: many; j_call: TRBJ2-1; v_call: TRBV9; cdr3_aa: CASSSTGQGPFGEQFF
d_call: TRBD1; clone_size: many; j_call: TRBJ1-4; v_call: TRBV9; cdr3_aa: CASSVGTGDVEKLFF
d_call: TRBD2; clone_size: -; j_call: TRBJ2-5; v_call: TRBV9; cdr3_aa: CASSVQSGGFGETQYF
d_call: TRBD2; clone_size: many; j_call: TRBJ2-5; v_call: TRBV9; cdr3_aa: CASSVAGLAQETQYF
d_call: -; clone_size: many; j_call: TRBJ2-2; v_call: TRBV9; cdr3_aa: CASSVGQLTGELFF
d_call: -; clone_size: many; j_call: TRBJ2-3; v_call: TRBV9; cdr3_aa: CASSAGQISTDTQYF
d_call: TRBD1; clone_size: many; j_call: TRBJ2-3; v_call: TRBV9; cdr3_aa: CASSVEAGGGTDTQYF
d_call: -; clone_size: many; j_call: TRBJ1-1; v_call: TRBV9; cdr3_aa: CASSEGVKQGRRGNTEAFF
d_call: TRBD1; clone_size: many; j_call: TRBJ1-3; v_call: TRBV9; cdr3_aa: CASSLGDRGPGNTIYF
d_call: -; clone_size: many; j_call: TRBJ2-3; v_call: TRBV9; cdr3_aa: CASSVASPSTDTQYF
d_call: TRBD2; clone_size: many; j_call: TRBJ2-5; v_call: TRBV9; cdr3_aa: CASSVGLAGPETQYF
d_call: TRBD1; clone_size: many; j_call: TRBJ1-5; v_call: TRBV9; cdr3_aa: CASSEGQAQNQPQHF
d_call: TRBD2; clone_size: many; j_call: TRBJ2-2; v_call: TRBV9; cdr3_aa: CASSVRLAMNTGELFF
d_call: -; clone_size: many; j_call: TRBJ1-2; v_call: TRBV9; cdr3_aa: CASSVEPGSTYGYTF
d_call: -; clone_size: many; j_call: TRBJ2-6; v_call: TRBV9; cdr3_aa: CASSVVGGFPSGANVLTF
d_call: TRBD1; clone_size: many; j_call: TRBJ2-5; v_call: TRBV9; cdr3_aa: CASSWTGAKETQYF
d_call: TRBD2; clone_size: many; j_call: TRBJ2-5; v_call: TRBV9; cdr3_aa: CASSVGIGTSQETQYF
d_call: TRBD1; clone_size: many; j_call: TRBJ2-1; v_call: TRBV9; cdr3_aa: CASSVQDRAAPEQFF